These 23 T cell receptor beta chains were sequenced from one sample in a study of T cells in Graves' hyperthyroidism and ophthalmopathy. Amplified regions were TCR beta CDR3 sequences from RNA transcripts. In the first-round RT-PCR of the TCR CDR3, the HTBI primer set was used. TCRdb called the multiplex PCR reads again in MiXCR, with one record for every CDR3 protein. The repertoire consists of 300,000 to 350,000 distinct CDR3 sequences, with roughly 14% occurring once and the leading ten covering 20% to 25%. Sample: blood. The receptors shown here come from a woman under 40 with Graves' hyperthyroidism.

The rearrangement joins TRBV5-6 to TRBJ2-5, with D maybe TRBD2 (5 bases). Germline CDR1 SGHDT, CDR2 YYEEEE. The V end lost 0 bases, the J end lost 4 bases, and 13 bases lay between the germline ends. There are 15 residues in the CDR3. The DNA for the CDR3 is TGTGCCAGCAGCTTGGGTCCGGGGTTGGGAGAGACCCAGTACTTC. As protein: CASSLGPGLGETQYF.

At least ten counts were recorded for this clonotype. The J gene is TRBJ2-6, the V gene TRBV6-1; 13 nucleotides line up with TRBD2. Germline trimming cut 4 bases from V and 0 bases from J; bases unmatched to any gene: 3. The germline V gene has CDR1 MNHNS and CDR2 SASEGT. This CDR3 contains 18 residues. CDR3 nucleotides: TGTGCCAGCAGTGGGGGACTAGCGGGACTCTCTGGGGCCAACGTCCTGACTTTC. It codes for CASSGGLAGLSGANVLTF.

This clonotype has only a few counts. CDR3 loop: CAIKSREGEQPQHF. CDR3 DNA sequence: TGTGCCATCAAAAGCAGGGAAGGAGAACAGCCCCAGCATTTT. V is TRBV10-3 and J is TRBJ1-5; perhaps TRBD1 as D (5 bases). Germline loops: CDR1 ENHRY, CDR2 SYGVKD. CDR3 size: 14 residues. Trimming stripped 7 bases from V and 7 bases from J, with 17 bases between.

This clonotype was detected ten times or more. The chain employs TRBV11-2 and TRBJ2-7; D ambiguous. Germline CDR1 SGHAT, CDR2 FQNNGV. The CDR3 is made up of 15 amino acids. The ends were cut back, 0 bases at V and 3 bases at J, with 12 bases in the middle. CDR3 nucleotide sequence: TGTGCCAGCAGCTTAGATTTTAGGAGTTACTACGAGCAGTACTTC. It yields the protein CASSLDFRSYYEQYF.

CDR3 region: CASSTNLARDTQYF. DNA of the CDR3: TGTGCCAGTAGTACAAACCTAGCACGAGATACGCAGTATTTT. The chain joins TRBV19 to TRBJ2-3; D perhaps matches TRBD2 (5 bases). This CDR3 spans 14 amino acids. Germline V CDR1 and CDR2: LNHDA, SQIVND (reference sequence). The ends were cut back, 4 bases at V and 5 bases at J, with 13 bases in the middle.

V and J are TRBV30 and TRBJ2-5; TRBD2 is a possible D gene (5 bases). CDR1 GTSNPN and CDR2 SVGIG come from the germline V gene (reference sequence). The CDR3 totals 13 residues. V was clipped by 7 bases and J by 4 bases, with 16 bases between them. The CDR3 sequence is CAFEGTLRETQYF. CDR3 sequence (DNA): TGTGCCTTCGAGGGAACCCTCCGAGAGACCCAGTACTTC.

This clonotype was found many times. This chain connects TRBV5-1 to TRBJ2-1; D gene unclear. The CDR3 length is 13 residues. The germline V and J ends were trimmed by 4 bases and 6 bases, with 11 bases remaining between them. The germline V gene encodes CDR1 SGHRS and CDR2 YFSETQ. CDR3 sequence (DNA): TGCGCCAGCAGCCCCGACAATGCCAATGAGCAGTTCTTC. Translating gives CASSPDNANEQFF.

This clonotype was detected ten times or more. This chain joins TRBV7-3 and TRBJ2-7; D remains ambiguous. Germline CDR1 SGHTA, CDR2 FQGTGA. With 6 bases removed from V and 6 bases from J, the gap between germline ends came to 9 bases. This CDR3 has 11 residues. In DNA form, the CDR3 reads TGTGCCAGCAGAAATCTAGTCGAGCAGTACTTC. Translation: CASRNLVEQYF.

Details on this clonotype: A much larger clone lies one base from this, so it may be a read error. This chain links TRBV3-1 with TRBJ2-1; 11 bases are a match to TRBD2. V was pared by 7 bases and J by 6 bases, with 11 bases of the junction left unmatched. CDR1 and CDR2 from the germline V gene are LGHDT and YNNKEL (reference sequence). This CDR3 is built from 16 residues. The CDR3 DNA is TGTGCCAGCAACCATAAAGGGACTAGCGGAATCAATGAGCAGTTCTTC. Amino acids: CASNHKGTSGINEQFF.

The chain carries TRBV7-9 and TRBJ2-7; D perhaps matches TRBD2 (7 bases). This CDR3 has 17 amino acids. Germline V CDR1 and CDR2: SEHNR, FQNEAQ (reference sequence). V shed 2 bases and J shed 5 bases, with 22 bases lying between them. The CDR3 DNA follows: TGTGCCAGCAGCTTAAGGGGGGGCGGGAGATTAACGGACGAGCAGTACTTC. It yields the protein CASSLRGGGRLTDEQYF.

V is TRBV9 and J is TRBJ1-5; 8 bases match TRBD1. The junction had 7 bases not matched to a gene; V was cut back by 3 bases and J by 5 bases. The CDR3 spans 15 residues. Germline values: CDR1 SGDLS, CDR2 YYNGEE. The CDR3 DNA reads as TGTGCCAGCAGCGCTTCGGACAGGGAGGATCAGCCCCAGCATTTT. It codes for CASSASDREDQPQHF.

The J gene is TRBJ2-3, the V gene TRBV4-3; D perhaps matches TRBD2 (6 bases). This CDR3 region has 13 residues. CDR1 and CDR2 from the germline V gene are LGHNA and YSLEER. V dropped 0 bases and J dropped 14 bases, with 15 bases sitting between them. The CDR3 DNA reads TGCGCCAGCAGCCAAGATCGGGGGTCTAGAAGGTATTTT. This codes for CASSQDRGSRRYF.

This clonotype was counted ten times or more. The rearrangement links TRBV12-3 or TRBV12-4 to TRBJ2-5; 7 bases fit TRBD2. The CDR3 spans 13 residues. V was clipped by 3 bases and J by 5 bases; unmatched bases: 3. The chain's CDR3 is CASSFQGGETQYF. CDR3 sequence (DNA): TGTGCCAGCAGTTTCCAGGGAGGGGAGACCCAGTACTTC.

The chain uses TRBV6-1 and TRBJ2-1; D is ambiguous. This CDR3 contains 14 residues. Trimming pared 6 bases from V and 3 bases from J, leaving 12 bases between. Germline loops: CDR1 MNHNS, CDR2 SASEGT. The CDR3 region has the DNA TGTGCCAGCAGGGGCCTGGGCGACTACAATGAGCAGTTCTTC. It is translated as CASRGLGDYNEQFF.

There are a few counts of this clonotype. The chain is built from TRBV29-1 and TRBJ2-4; D ambiguous. V lost 7 bases to trimming and J lost 8 bases, with 12 bases between them. The germline V gene encodes CDR1 SQVTM and CDR2 ANQGSEA. CDR3 length: 11 residues. CDR3 in amino acids: CSGLIWDIQYF. The CDR3 region has the DNA TGCAGCGGCCTCATTTGGGACATTCAGTACTTC.

This clonotype appeared many times. The rearrangement joins TRBV28 to TRBJ2-5; a weak D match, TRBD2 (7 bases). Germline CDR1 is MDHEN and CDR2 is SYDVKM. Between the trimmed V and J ends, which lost 7 bases and 3 bases, there was a span of 12 bases. This CDR3 has 13 residues. CDR3 region: CASIEGGKETQYF. As DNA, the CDR3 is TGTGCCAGCATCGAGGGGGGGAAAGAGACCCAGTACTTC. Together with reference TRBV28 and TRBJ2-5, the CDR3 gives the full variable domain: DVKVTQSSRYLVKRTGEKVFLECVQDMDHENMFWYRQDPGLGLRLIYFSYDVKMKEKGDIPEGYSVSREKKERFSLILESASTNQTSMYLCASIEGGKETQYFGPGTRLLVL.

This clonotype was seen a handful of times. The chain links TRBV3-1 to TRBJ2-7; D unclear. Trimming removed 2 bases from V and 7 bases from J, with 9 bases in between. This CDR3 comprises 12 residues. Germline-derived CDR1 and CDR2 are LGHDT and YNNKEL (reference sequence). This chain's CDR3 is CASSQSRVEQYF. CDR3 sequence (DNA): TGTGCCAGCAGCCAATCCCGGGTTGAGCAGTACTTC.

At least ten counts were recorded for this clonotype. The rearrangement links TRBV20-1 to TRBJ2-3; 11 bases map to TRBD2. Unmatched junction bases numbered 11, after V lost 6 bases and J lost 6 bases. There are 15 residues in the CDR3. CDR1 and CDR2 from the germline V gene are DFQATT and SNEGSKA (reference sequence). The CDR3 DNA reads TGCAGTGCAGAAAACGGACTAGCGGGTACGGATACGCAGTATTTT. It specifies CSAENGLAGTDTQYF.

V is TRBV27 and J is TRBJ2-7; D is unresolved. This CDR3 comprises 13 residues. Deletions cut 6 bases from V and 7 bases from J, with 16 bases between. In germline, CDR1 is MNHEY, CDR2 SMNVEV (reference sequence). CDR3 nucleotides: TGTGCCAGCAGAAAGCAGGTGGTAGGGGAGCAGTACTTC. Translation: CASRKQVVGEQYF.

This clonotype has a count of ten or more. The CDR3 sequence: CASSPDGGRETQYF. CDR3 coding DNA: TGTGCCAGCAGCCCGGACGGGGGGCGAGAGACCCAGTACTTC. The chain couples TRBV5-8 to TRBJ2-5; TRBD2 is a possible D gene (7 bases). Germline assignment: CDR1 SGHTS and CDR2 YDEGEE. The CDR3 has 14 residues. Deletions cut 4 bases from V and 4 bases from J, with 14 bases between.

V usage is TRBV4-1 and J usage is TRBJ2-1; 7 bases match TRBD2. Germline CDR1 is MGHRA and CDR2 is YSYEKL. The CDR3 loop spans 15 amino acids. Germline trimming cut 3 bases from V and 8 bases from J; bases unmatched to any gene: 10. The DNA for the CDR3 is TGCGCCAGCAGCCAGTGGACTAGTCGTCTCGATGAGCAGTTCTTC. It encodes CASSQWTSRLDEQFF.

The chain links TRBV9 to TRBJ1-2; D gene unclear. Trimming took off 4 bases at V and 2 bases at J, with 15 bases between the two ends. Germline V gives CDR1 SGDLS, CDR2 YYNGEE. The CDR3 sequence is 15 residues long. CDR3 region: CASSQDPLGNYGYTF. The CDR3 region has the DNA TGTGCCAGCAGCCAAGATCCGCTCGGGAACTATGGCTACACCTTC.

V and J are TRBV3-1 and TRBJ2-7; TRBD2 matches 7 bases. The CDR3 consists of 14 residues. Germline V gene lookup returns CDR1 LGHDT and CDR2 YNNKEL (reference sequence). Trimming at V came to 4 bases and at J to 0 bases, leaving 3 bases not matched to a gene. This CDR3 reads CASSPSGYSYEQYF. The CDR3 coding sequence is TGTGCCAGCAGCCCTAGCGGATACTCCTACGAGCAGTACTTC.